This T cell receptor beta chain was sequenced during a study of post-analysis software for immune sequencing data. The overall study: Relapsing-remitting, secondary progressive and progressive-relapsing forms made up the multiple sclerosis disease courses. Notes on the study in general: Analysis by F measure revealed that same-batch samples clustered strongly together. The study found TRBV5-6, TRBV5-1 and TRBV20-1 among about five TRBV segments more frequent in patients than controls. A significant reduction in normalized Chao1 diversity was observed in multiple sclerosis patients versus controls.

This CDR3 has 12 residues. Germline V CDR1 and CDR2: SEHNR, FQNEAQ (reference sequence). V dropped 6 bases and J dropped 4; count of bases not matched to a gene: 2. Concerning this clonotype itself: Its antigen is not known.

cDNA libraries of TCR beta carried unique molecular identifiers. Between about 1 and 11 million T cells gave rise to hundreds of thousands of cDNA molecules. TCRdb recomputed calls from the PCR reads with MiXCR, one row per CDR3 protein. This sample carries about 380,000 distinct CDR3 sequences, 30% to 45% of them seen once, and the ten largest clones take roughly 12%. Sequenced: blood. The V and J genes are TRBV7-9 and TRBJ2-5, with 7 bases aligning to TRBD1. The TCR comes from a girl aged 10 to 17 with multiple sclerosis. The CDR3, as DNA: TGTGCCAGCAGACCAGGGGGAGAGACCCAGTACTTC. This gives the protein CASRPGGETQYF.